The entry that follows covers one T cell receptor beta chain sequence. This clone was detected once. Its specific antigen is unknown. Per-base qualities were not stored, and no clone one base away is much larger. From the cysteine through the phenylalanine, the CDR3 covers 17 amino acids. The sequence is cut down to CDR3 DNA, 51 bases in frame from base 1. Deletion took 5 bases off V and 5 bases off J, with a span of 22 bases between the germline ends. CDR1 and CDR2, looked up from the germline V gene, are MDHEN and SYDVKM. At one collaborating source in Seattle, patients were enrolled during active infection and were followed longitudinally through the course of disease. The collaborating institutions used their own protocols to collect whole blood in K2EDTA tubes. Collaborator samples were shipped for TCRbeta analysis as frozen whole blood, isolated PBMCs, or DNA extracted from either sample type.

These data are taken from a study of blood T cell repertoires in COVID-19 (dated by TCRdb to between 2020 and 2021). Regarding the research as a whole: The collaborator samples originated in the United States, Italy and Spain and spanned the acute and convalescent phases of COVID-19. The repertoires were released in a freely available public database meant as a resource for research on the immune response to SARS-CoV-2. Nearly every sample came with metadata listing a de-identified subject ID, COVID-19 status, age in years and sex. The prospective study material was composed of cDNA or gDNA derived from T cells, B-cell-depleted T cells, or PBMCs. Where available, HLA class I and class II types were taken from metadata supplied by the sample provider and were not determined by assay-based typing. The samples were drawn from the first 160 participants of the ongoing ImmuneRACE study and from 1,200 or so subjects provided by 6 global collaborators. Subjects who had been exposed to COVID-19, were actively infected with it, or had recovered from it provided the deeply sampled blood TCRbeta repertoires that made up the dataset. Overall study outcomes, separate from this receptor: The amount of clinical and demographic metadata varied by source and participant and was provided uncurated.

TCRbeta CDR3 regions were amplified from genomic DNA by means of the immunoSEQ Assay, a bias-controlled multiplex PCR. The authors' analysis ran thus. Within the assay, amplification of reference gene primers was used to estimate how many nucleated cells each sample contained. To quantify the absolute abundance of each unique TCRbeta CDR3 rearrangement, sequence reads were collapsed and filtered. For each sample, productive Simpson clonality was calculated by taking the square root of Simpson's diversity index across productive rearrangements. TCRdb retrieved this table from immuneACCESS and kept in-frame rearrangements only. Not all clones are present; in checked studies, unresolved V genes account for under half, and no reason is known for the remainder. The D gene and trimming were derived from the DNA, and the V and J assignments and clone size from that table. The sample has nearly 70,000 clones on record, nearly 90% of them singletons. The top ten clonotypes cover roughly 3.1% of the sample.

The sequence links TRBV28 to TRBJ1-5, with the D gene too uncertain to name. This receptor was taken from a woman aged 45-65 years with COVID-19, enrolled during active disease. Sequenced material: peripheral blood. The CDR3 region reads CASSTQRGRWRDQPQHF. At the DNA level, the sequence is TGTGCCAGCAGTACCCAAAGAGGACGGTGGAGGGATCAGCCCCAGCATTTT.